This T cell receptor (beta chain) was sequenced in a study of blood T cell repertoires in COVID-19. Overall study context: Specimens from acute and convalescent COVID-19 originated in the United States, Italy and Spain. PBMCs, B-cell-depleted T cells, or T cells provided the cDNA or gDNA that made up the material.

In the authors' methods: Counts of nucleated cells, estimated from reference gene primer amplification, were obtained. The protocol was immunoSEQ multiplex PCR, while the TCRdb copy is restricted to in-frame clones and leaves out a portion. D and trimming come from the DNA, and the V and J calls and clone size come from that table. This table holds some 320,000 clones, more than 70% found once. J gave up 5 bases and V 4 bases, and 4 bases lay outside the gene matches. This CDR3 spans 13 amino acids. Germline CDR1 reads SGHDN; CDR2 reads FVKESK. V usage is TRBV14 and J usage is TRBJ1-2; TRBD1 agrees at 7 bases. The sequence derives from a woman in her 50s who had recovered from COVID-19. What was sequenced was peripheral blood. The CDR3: CASSLGQNYGYTF. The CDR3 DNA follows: TGTGCCAGCAGCCTGGGACAGAATTATGGCTACACCTTC.